The rows below give T cell receptor beta chains drawn from one sample of a study of CD8 T cells in ankylosing spondylitis. Each CDR3 protein is one row after TCRdb ran MiXCR on the 5' RACE reads. Here the sample spans 200,000 to 250,000 distinct CDR3 sequences, over 7% being singletons. The sequenced material came from blood, either unsorted or a sorted T cell fraction (not recorded which). Receptors originate from a female donor with ankylosing spondylitis or in good health (not recorded which). Each CDR3 is given with its conserved first and last residue. A D gene is named only where the DNA matches it firmly. Some rows have no size entry. The others give once, few or many, or a class for an expanded clone.

D gene	J gene	clone size	V gene	CDR3 DNA	CDR3 protein
TRBD1	TRBJ1-2	many	TRBV7-2	TGTGCCAGCAGCTTAGTGGGGACAGGGGGAGACTATGGCTACACCTTC	CASSLVGTGGDYGYTF
.	TRBJ1-2	.	TRBV6-2/TRBV6-3	TGTGCCAGCAGTTACTCGAGGGGGAATCAACAGGGTACGAACTATGGCTACACCTTC	CASSYSRGNQQGTNYGYTF
.	TRBJ2-3	many	TRBV4-3	TGCGCCAGCAGCCAAGACATCACAGATACGCAGTATTTT	CASSQDITDTQYF
.	TRBJ1-1	.	TRBV18	TGTGCCAGCTCACCTACTAAAAGGGATAGTGAAGCTTTCTTT	CASSPTKRDSEAFF
.	TRBJ1-1	many	TRBV20-1	TGCAGTGCTAGAGATCGTCGGCCGGGGAGGAACACTGAAGCTTTCTTT	CSARDRRPGRNTEAFF
TRBD1	TRBJ1-6	few	TRBV7-2	TGTGCCAGCAGAACCCCGGGACAGGGGCCGGTGACACCCCTCCACTTT	CASRTPGQGPVTPLHF
TRBD2	TRBJ2-7	many	TRBV4-3	TGCGCCAGCAGCCAAGCCCCGGGGACTAGCGGATCCTACGAGCAGTACTTC	CASSQAPGTSGSYEQYF
.	TRBJ1-2	.	TRBV27	TGTGCCAGCAGTCCGGCGCGGGCTATTGGCTACACCTTC	CASSPARAIGYTF
.	TRBJ1-5	many	TRBV3-1	TGTGCCAGCAGCCAAGGAGGGTATAGCAATCAGCCCCAGCATTTT	CASSQGGYSNQPQHF
.	TRBJ2-5	many	TRBV7-6	TGTGCCATCAGAGGTTTTGGGGTCGAGACCCAGTACTTC	CAIRGFGVETQYF
.	TRBJ2-6	many	TRBV7-2	TGTGCCAGCAGCTTATTCCCAGGGCCCTCTGGGGCCAACGTCCTGACTTTC	CASSLFPGPSGANVLTF
.	TRBJ1-1	many	TRBV27	TGTGCCAGCAGTACCCTTGGGGGGGGTGAAGCTTTCTTT	CASSTLGGGEAFF
.	TRBJ2-3	many	TRBV7-9	TGTGCCAGCAGCTTAGGGGGAGCGGGCAACACAGATACGCAGTATTTT	CASSLGGAGNTDTQYF
.	TRBJ2-7	many	TRBV7-2	TGTGCCAGCAGCTCCACTTTTGGTTACGAGCAGTACTTC	CASSSTFGYEQYF
TRBD1	TRBJ1-1	many	TRBV29-1	TGCAGCGTAAACGGCCGACAGGGTTACACTGAAGCTTTCTTT	CSVNGRQGYTEAFF
.	TRBJ2-2	many	TRBV28	TGTGCCAGCAGTTTGAACAGCGGGTACACCGGGGAGCTGTTTTTT	CASSLNSGYTGELFF
.	TRBJ2-2	.	TRBV7-9	TGTGCCAGCAGCTCCAGAGGGGGTTCGATCACCGGGGAGCTGTTTTTT	CASSSRGGSITGELFF
.	TRBJ1-1	many	TRBV6-7	TGTGCCAGCAGTTACCGGGGGCTGACCACTGAAGCTTTCTTT	CASSYRGLTTEAFF
TRBD2	TRBJ2-1	many	TRBV24-1	TGTGCCACCGAGGCGGGAGGGATAAATGAGCAGTTCTTC	CATEAGGINEQFF
.	TRBJ2-7	many	TRBV24-1	TGTGCCACCAGTGATTTCAACTACGAGCAGTACTTC	CATSDFNYEQYF
TRBD2	TRBJ2-1	many	TRBV5-4	TGTGCCAGCAGCCAACTAGCGGGAGGTTACTCCTACAATGAGCAGTTCTTC	CASSQLAGGYSYNEQFF
TRBD1	TRBJ1-4	.	TRBV7-2	TGTGCCAGCAGCTTGACAGGGGTCGCAACTAATGAAAAACTGTTTTTT	CASSLTGVATNEKLFF
.	TRBJ2-5	many	TRBV29-1	TGCAGCGCCCAGGGCGTACAAGAGACCCAGTACTTC	CSAQGVQETQYF
.	TRBJ2-5	.	TRBV7-2	TGTGCCAGCAGCCCACTAGGGGATCCAGAGACCCAGTACTTC	CASSPLGDPETQYF
.	TRBJ2-2	many	TRBV7-7	TGTGCCAGCGGCGTCTTTGCCGGGGAGCTGTTTTTT	CASGVFAGELFF
.	TRBJ1-3	many	TRBV12-3/TRBV12-4	TGTGCCAGCACCACCTCGGAGACGAAGGGAAACACCATATATTTT	CASTTSETKGNTIYF
.	TRBJ2-7	few	TRBV11-1	TGTGCCAGCAGCTTGGTTGGGATCTCCTACGAGCAGTACTTC	CASSLVGISYEQYF
.	TRBJ2-3	many	TRBV9	TGTGCCAGCAGCCTCCGAGGGGGTAAAGATACGCAGTATTTT	CASSLRGGKDTQYF
.	TRBJ1-1	.	TRBV19	TGTGCCAGTGGTGTTTACTCCGGGCGAGGGGCTTTCTTT	CASGVYSGRGAFF
TRBD2	TRBJ2-1	.	TRBV12-3/TRBV12-4	TGTGCCACCGGCGACCGACTAGCGGGAAGGGGAGAGCAGTTCTTC	CATGDRLAGRGEQFF
.	TRBJ2-3	few	TRBV7-2	TGTGCCTCAGGGGCGGGGGTATACGATACGCAGTATTTT	CASGAGVYDTQYF
TRBD1	TRBJ2-1	many	TRBV6-5	TGTGCCAGCAGTTACTCCCGGACAGGGGCGAAATTCTTC	CASSYSRTGAKFF
.	TRBJ2-1	many	TRBV6-2/TRBV6-3	TGTGCCAGCAGCCACGAGGCCTACAATGAGCAGTTCTTC	CASSHEAYNEQFF
.	TRBJ1-2	many	TRBV5-1	TGCGCCAGCAGCTTTACGACAGACCATGGCTACACCTTC	CASSFTTDHGYTF
.	TRBJ2-1	.	TRBV7-9	TGTGCCAGCAGCCTTAGCGGATTCTCCTACAATGAGCAGTTCTTC	CASSLSGFSYNEQFF
.	TRBJ1-3	many	TRBV9	TGTGCCAGCAGCGGATTCACAGGGCGTTCTGGAAACACCATATATTTT	CASSGFTGRSGNTIYF
.	TRBJ2-3	few	TRBV29-1	TGCAGCGGAAGGGGGTCCACAGATACGCAGTATTTT	CSGRGSTDTQYF
TRBD1	TRBJ1-5	few	TRBV20-1	TGCAGTGCTCTGACCGGGACAGGGGGCAATCAGCCCCAGCATTTT	CSALTGTGGNQPQHF
TRBD2	TRBJ2-1	many	TRBV7-2	TGTGCCAGCAGCTCGAGCGGGAGCTACAATGAGCAGTTCTTC	CASSSSGSYNEQFF
.	TRBJ2-7	many	TRBV6-1	TGTGCCAGCCTTGGGAAGCTACCCTACGAGCAGTACTTC	CASLGKLPYEQYF
.	TRBJ2-5	many	TRBV6-2/TRBV6-3	TGTGCCAGCAGTTACGCCCAAGAGACCCAGTACTTC	CASSYAQETQYF
.	TRBJ1-2	many	TRBV6-5	TGTGCCAGCAGTTATAACAGGTTCTATGGCTACACCTTC	CASSYNRFYGYTF
.	TRBJ1-2	few	TRBV7-8	TGTGCCAGCAGCTTAGTCGGCAGTTTAAACTATGGCTACACCTTC	CASSLVGSLNYGYTF
TRBD1	TRBJ1-2	.	TRBV7-2	TGTGCCAGCAGCTTACCCCGGGACAGGGAGAACTATGGCTACACCTTC	CASSLPRDRENYGYTF
.	TRBJ2-3	.	TRBV20-1	TGCAGTGCTAGTCCCGGGTCCTGGGCAGATACGCAGTATTTT	CSASPGSWADTQYF
.	TRBJ2-5	many	TRBV7-2	TGTGCCAGCAGCTTCTCTCTTGCGGCGTACCAAGAGACCCAGTACTTC	CASSFSLAAYQETQYF
.	TRBJ1-1	many	TRBV9	TGTGCCAGCAGCGGAGGACAATACGCTGAAGCTTTCTTT	CASSGGQYAEAFF
.	TRBJ2-1	many	TRBV7-2	TGTGCCAGCAGCTTAGCCTGGGGTAGACAGAATGAGCAGTTCTTC	CASSLAWGRQNEQFF
.	TRBJ1-5	.	TRBV7-2	TGTGCCAGCAGCTCGCACCATCTTCAGCCCCAGCATTTT	CASSSHHLQPQHF
.	TRBJ2-1	few	TRBV19	TGTGCCAGTAGTAATGTGCTGGCGGGAAAGTCCAATGAGCAGTTCTTC	CASSNVLAGKSNEQFF
TRBD2	TRBJ2-3	many	TRBV20-1	TGCAGTGCTAGTCCAACTAGCGGGCCAGTGGCGCGCACAGATACGCAGTATTTT	CSASPTSGPVARTDTQYF
.	TRBJ1-1	.	TRBV30	TGTGCCTGTGAAGAGAACACTGAAGCTTTCTTT	CACEENTEAFF
TRBD1	TRBJ2-5	few	TRBV6-1	TGTGCCAGCAGGGGGGGACAGGGAAACCAAGAGACCCAGTACTTC	CASRGGQGNQETQYF
.	TRBJ2-2	many	TRBV5-1	TGCGCCAGCAGCGACAACAGGGCGTCGAACACCGGGGAGCTGTTTTTT	CASSDNRASNTGELFF
.	TRBJ1-2	many	TRBV6-1	TGTGCCAGCGCTACCTCCGGGAGGCCTAACTATGGCTACACCTTC	CASATSGRPNYGYTF
.	TRBJ2-5	many	TRBV29-1	TGCAGCGTCTATCAGGGGTTAAGGGAGACCCAGTACTTC	CSVYQGLRETQYF
.	TRBJ1-1	many	TRBV20-1	TGCAGTGCTAGCGAAGACACGGCCAGGGTGACTGAAGCTTTCTTT	CSASEDTARVTEAFF
.	TRBJ1-1	many	TRBV28	TGTGCCAGCAGTTTAACGGGAACGGTAGAAACTGAAGCTTTCTTT	CASSLTGTVETEAFF
TRBD2	TRBJ2-1	many	TRBV20-1	TGCAGTGCTAGTTCTAGCGGGTACAATGAGCAGTTCTTC	CSASSSGYNEQFF
TRBD2	TRBJ2-3	many	TRBV6-1	TGTGCCAGCAGCCGCACGGGGGGGAGGACAGATACGCAGTATTTT	CASSRTGGRTDTQYF